This T cell receptor (beta chain) was captured by sequencing in a study of T cell responses to AZD1222 COVID-19 vaccine. Repertoires were generated with immunoSEQ multiplex PCR, while TCRdb's copy carries only in-frame clones and drops some. Among hundreds of thousands of clones listed, around 92% were seen once. This CDR3 comprises 14 residues. Trimming took 1 base from V and 3 from J, leaving 9 bases between them. Germline CDR1 MGHRA, CDR2 YSYEKL. The source material was peripheral blood, sampled 28 days after the second AZD1222 dose. This chain uses TRBV4-1 with TRBJ1-2; no clear D gene. The receptor comes from an adult who received the AZD1222 COVID-19 vaccine. This chain's CDR3 is CASSQGIGYYGYTF. CDR3 nucleotide sequence: TGCGCCAGCAGCCAAGGTATCGGCTACTATGGCTACACCTTC.